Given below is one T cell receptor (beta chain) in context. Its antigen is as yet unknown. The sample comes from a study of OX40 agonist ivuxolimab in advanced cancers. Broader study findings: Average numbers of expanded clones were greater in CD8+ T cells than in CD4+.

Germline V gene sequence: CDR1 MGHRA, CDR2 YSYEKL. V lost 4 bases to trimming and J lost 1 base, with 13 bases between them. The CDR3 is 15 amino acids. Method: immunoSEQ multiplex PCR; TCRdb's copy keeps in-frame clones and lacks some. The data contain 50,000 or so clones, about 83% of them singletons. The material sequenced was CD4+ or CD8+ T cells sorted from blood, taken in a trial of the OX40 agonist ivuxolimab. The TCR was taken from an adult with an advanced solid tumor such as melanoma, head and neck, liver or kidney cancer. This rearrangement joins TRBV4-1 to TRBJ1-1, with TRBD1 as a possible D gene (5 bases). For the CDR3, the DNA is TGCGCCAGCAGCCCCCCCCGGGGGTGGAACACTGAAGCTTTCTTT. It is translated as CASSPPRGWNTEAFF.